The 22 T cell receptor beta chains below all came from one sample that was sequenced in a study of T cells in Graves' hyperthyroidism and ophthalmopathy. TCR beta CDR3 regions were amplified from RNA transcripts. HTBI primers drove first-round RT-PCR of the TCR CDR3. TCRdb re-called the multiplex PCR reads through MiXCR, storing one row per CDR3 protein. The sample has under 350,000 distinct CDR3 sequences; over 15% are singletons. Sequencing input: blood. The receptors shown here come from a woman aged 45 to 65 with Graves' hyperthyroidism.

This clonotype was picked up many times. DNA of the CDR3: TGTGCCAGCAGTAAAGACAGGGTAGCGAACACTGAAGCTTTCTTT. It encodes CASSKDRVANTEAFF. The genes are TRBV27 and TRBJ1-1; 7 nucleotides match TRBD1. In germline, CDR1 is MNHEY, CDR2 SMNVEV (reference sequence). This CDR3 has 15 amino acids. V dropped 5 bases and J dropped 1; count of bases not matched to a gene: 7.

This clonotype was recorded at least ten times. The DNA for the CDR3 is TGCAGTGCTATGAGCGGGAGATCCTACAATGAGCAGTTCTTC. It translates to CSAMSGRSYNEQFF. V is TRBV20-1 and J is TRBJ2-1; TRBD2 aligns across 8 bases. V lost 4 bases, J lost 1 base, and 3 bases stayed unmatched. The CDR3 extends over 14 amino acids. Looked up from germline, CDR1 is DFQATT and CDR2 is SNEGSKA (reference sequence).

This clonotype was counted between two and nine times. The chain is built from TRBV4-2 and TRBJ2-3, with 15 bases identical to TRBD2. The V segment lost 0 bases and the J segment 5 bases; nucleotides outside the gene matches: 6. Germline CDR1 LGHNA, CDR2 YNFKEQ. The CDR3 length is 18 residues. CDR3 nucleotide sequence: TGTGCCAGCAGCCAAGATGGGACTAGCGGGGGGAGGTTAGATACGCAGTATTTT. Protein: CASSQDGTSGGRLDTQYF.

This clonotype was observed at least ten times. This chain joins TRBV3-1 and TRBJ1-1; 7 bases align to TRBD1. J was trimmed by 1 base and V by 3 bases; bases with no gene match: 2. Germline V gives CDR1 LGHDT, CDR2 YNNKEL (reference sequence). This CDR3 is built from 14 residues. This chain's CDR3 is CASSHPGGNTEAFF. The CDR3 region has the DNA TGTGCCAGCAGCCACCCAGGGGGGAACACTGAAGCTTTCTTT.

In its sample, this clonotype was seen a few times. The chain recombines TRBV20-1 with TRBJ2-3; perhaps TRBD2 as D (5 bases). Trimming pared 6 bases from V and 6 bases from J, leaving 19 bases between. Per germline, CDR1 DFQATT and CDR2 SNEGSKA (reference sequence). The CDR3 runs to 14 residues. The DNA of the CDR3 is TGCAGTGCCACCGGGCCCCGGGAAGCGGATACGCAGTATTTT. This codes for CSATGPREADTQYF.

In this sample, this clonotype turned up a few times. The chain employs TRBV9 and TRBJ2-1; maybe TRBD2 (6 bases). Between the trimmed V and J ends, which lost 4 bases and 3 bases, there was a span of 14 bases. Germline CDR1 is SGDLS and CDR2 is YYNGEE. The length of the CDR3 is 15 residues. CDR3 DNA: TGTGCCAGCAGCCCCCCGGACTACCTCTACAATGAGCAGTTCTTC. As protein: CASSPPDYLYNEQFF.

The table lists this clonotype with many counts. The CDR3 nucleotides are TGTGCCAGCAGCCCCCCGGGACAGGGGATTGCTGAAGCTTTCTTT. Residues: CASSPPGQGIAEAFF. This chain connects TRBV11-2 to TRBJ1-1; 10 bases agree with TRBD1. The CDR3 extends over 15 amino acids. V lost 5 bases, J lost 6 bases, and 9 bases stayed unmatched. Germline V lookup: CDR1 SGHAT, CDR2 FQNNGV.

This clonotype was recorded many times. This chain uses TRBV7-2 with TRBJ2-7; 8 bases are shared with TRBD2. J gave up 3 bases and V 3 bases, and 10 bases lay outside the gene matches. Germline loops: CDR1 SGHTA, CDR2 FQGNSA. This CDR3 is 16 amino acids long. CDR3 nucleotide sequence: TGTGCCAGCAGCTTTGATTCCGGGACTAGGTTCTACGAGCAGTACTTC. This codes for CASSFDSGTRFYEQYF.

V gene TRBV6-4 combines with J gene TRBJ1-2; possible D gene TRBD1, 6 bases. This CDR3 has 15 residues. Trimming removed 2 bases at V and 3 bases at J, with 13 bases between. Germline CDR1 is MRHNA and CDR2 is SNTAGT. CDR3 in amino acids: CASSDRGQKYYGYTF. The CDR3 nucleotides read TGTGCCAGCAGTGACCGCGGACAGAAATACTATGGCTACACCTTC.

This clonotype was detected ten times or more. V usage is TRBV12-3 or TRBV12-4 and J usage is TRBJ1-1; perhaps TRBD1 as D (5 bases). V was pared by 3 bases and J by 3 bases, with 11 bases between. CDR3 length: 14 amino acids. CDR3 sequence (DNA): TGTGCCAGCAGTTTCATGGGAGGGGACACTGAAGCTTTCTTT. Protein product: CASSFMGGDTEAFF.

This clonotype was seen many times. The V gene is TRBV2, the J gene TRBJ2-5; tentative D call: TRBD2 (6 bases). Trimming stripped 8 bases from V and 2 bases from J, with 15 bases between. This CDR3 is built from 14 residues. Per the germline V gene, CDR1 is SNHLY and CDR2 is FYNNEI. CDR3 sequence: CASYPLGTQETQYF. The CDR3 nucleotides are TGTGCCAGCTATCCCCTCGGGACTCAAGAGACCCAGTACTTC.

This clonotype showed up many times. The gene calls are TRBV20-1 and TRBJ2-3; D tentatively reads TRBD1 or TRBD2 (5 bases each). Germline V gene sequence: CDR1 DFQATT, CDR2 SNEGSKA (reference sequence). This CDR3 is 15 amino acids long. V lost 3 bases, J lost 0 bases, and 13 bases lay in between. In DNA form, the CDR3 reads TGCAGTGCTAGGGATATTTGGGGGAGCACAGATACGCAGTATTTT. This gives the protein CSARDIWGSTDTQYF.

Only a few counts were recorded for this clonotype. The CDR3 region has the DNA TGTGCCAGCAGCTCGGATAGGGAGCTGTTTTTT. Translating it yields CASSSDRELFF. V and J are TRBV13 and TRBJ2-2; D gene unclear. From germline, CDR1 is PRHDT and CDR2 FYEKMQ (reference sequence). V was cut by 4 bases and J by 9 bases, with 6 bases left in between. This CDR3 contains 11 residues.

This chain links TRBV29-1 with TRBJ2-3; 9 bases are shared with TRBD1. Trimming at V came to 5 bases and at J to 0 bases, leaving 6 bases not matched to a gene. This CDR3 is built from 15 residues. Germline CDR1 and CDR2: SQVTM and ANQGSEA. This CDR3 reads CSVTIGTGSTDTQYF. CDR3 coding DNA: TGCAGCGTTACCATCGGGACAGGGAGCACAGATACGCAGTATTTT.

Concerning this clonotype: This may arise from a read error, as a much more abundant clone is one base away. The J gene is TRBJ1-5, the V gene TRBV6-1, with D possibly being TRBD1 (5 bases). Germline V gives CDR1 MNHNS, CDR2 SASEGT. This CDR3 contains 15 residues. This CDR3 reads CASSNVLGRGQLQHF. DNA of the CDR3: TGTGCCAGCAGTAACGTCCTCGGTCGGGGCCAGCTCCAGCATTTT.

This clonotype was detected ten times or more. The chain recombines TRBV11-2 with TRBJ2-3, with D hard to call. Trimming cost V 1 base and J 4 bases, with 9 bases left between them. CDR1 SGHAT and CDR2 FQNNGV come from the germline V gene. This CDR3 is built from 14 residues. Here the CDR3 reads CASSLGGNPDTQYF. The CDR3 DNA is TGTGCCAGCAGCTTAGGTGGTAACCCAGATACGCAGTATTTT.

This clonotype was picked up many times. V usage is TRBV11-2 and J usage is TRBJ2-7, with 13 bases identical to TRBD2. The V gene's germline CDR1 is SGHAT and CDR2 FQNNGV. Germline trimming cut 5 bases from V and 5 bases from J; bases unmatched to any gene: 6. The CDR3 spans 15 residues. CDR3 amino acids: CASSLGLAGADEQYF. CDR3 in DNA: TGTGCCAGCAGCCTAGGACTAGCGGGAGCAGACGAGCAGTACTTC.

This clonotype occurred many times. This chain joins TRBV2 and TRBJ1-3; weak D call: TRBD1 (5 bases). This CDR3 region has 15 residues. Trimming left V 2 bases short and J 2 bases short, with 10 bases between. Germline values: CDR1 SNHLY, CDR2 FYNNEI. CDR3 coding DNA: TGTGCCAGCAGTGAAAGAACGGGGGCTGGAAACACCATATATTTT. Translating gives CASSERTGAGNTIYF.

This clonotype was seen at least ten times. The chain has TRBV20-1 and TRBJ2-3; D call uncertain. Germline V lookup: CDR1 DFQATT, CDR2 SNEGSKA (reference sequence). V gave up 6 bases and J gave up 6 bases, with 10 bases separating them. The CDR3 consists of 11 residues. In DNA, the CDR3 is TGCAGTGCCCAAGGAGCCGATACGCAGTATTTT. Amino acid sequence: CSAQGADTQYF.

CDR3 sequence: CASKNSQGRRDTIYF. The CDR3 region has the DNA TGCGCCAGCAAGAACTCACAGGGGAGACGGGACACCATATATTTT. V and J are TRBV5-1 and TRBJ1-3; 7 bases align to TRBD1. Germline CDR1 reads SGHRS; CDR2 reads YFSETQ. The CDR3 has 15 amino acids. V gave up 6 bases and J gave up 8 bases; unmatched junction bases: 14.

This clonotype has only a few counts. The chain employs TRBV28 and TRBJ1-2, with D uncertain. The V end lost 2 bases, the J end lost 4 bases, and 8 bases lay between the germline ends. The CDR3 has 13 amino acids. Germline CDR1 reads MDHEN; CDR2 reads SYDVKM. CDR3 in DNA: TGTGCCAGCAGTTTAATACAGCTCTATGGCTACACCTTC. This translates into CASSLIQLYGYTF.

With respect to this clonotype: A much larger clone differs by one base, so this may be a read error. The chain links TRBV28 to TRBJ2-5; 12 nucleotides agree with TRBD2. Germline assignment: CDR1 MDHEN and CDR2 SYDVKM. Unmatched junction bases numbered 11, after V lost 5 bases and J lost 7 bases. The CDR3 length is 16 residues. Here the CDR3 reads CASSPSDASGRGTQYF. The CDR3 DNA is TGTGCCAGCAGTCCATCAGACGCTAGCGGGAGGGGGACCCAGTACTTC.